The subject of this entry is one T cell receptor (beta chain). Its antigen remains unidentified. Other DNA sequences in this specimen translate into the identical CDR3. With V trimmed by 5 bases and J by 3 bases, 2 bases remained unmatched. There are 14 residues in the CDR3. Germline CDR1 and CDR2: SNHLY and FYNNEI. Original analysis: Because ImmunoSEQ provided only junction sequences with no quality scores, the filtering differed. Repertoires were generated with immunoSEQ multiplex PCR, while TCRdb's copy carries only in-frame clones and drops some. That table is the source of V, J and clone size, and D and trimming were worked out from the DNA. The sample records millions of clones, around 94% being singletons. The data belong to a study of shared clonotypes between healthy human individuals. Notes on the study in general: Donor clonotype sharing was expected to depend on sequencing depth. Sampling covered blood only; tissue repertoires likely differ. Though the depth was large, rarefaction showed that sorted-subset sequencing was incomplete.

Material for sequencing was naive CD4+ T cells sorted from blood. Subset indicated: CD45RA+ positively selected. The chain uses TRBV2 and TRBJ2-3; 10 bases map to TRBD1. The TCR sequence derives from a man aged 18-30 years in good health. This CDR3 is CASSRDRGTDTQYF. CDR3 coding DNA: TGTGCCAGCAGTAGGGACAGGGGAACAGATACGCAGTATTTT.